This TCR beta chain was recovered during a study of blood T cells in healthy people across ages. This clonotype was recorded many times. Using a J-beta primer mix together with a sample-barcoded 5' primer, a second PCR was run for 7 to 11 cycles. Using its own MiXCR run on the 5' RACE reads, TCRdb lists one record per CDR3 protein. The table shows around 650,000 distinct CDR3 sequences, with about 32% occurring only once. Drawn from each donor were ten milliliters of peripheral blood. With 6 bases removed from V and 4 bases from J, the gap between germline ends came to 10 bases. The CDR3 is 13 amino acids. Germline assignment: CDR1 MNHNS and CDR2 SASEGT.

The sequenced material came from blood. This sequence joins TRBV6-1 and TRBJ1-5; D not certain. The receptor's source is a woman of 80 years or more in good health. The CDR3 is CASSYGVNQPQHF. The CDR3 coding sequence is TGTGCCAGCAGCTATGGGGTTAATCAGCCCCAGCATTTT.